These 8 T cell receptor beta chains were sequenced from one sample in a study of blood T cell repertoires in COVID-19. Repertoires were generated with immunoSEQ multiplex PCR, while TCRdb's copy carries only in-frame clones and drops some. The data show about 240,000 clones, roughly 90% seen once. Sequenced input: PBMCs or T cells enriched from blood (not recorded which). The receptor set was obtained from a young woman who had recovered from COVID-19.

The V call is TRBV18, the J call TRBJ2-3; D is ambiguous. Looked up from germline, CDR1 is KGHSH and CDR2 is LQKENI. The CDR3 consists of 13 residues. Trimming cost V 3 bases and J 7 bases, with 11 bases left between them. The CDR3 spells CASSPAIVHTQYF. The CDR3 DNA is TGTGCCAGCTCACCCGCTATTGTACATACGCAGTATTTT.

The rearrangement joins TRBV9 to TRBJ2-3; 10 nucleotides agree with TRBD2. CDR1 SGDLS and CDR2 YYNGEE come from the germline V gene. The length of the CDR3 is 17 residues. Trimming removed 0 bases from V and 1 base from J; junction bases left unmatched: 5. CDR3: CASSVGSGRARTDTQYF. The CDR3 DNA reads TGTGCCAGCAGCGTAGGAAGCGGGAGGGCCCGCACAGATACGCAGTATTTT.

The chain is built from TRBV10-3 and TRBJ2-7; 10 bases are a match to TRBD2. CDR1 is ENHRY and CDR2 is SYGVKD in the germline V gene. This CDR3 region has 14 residues. The V gene end was trimmed by 4 bases and the J gene end by 5 bases; junction bases not matched to a gene: 5. For the CDR3, the DNA is TGTGCCATCAGTGGGCTAGCGGGAGTCCACGAGCAGTACTTC. Amino acid sequence: CAISGLAGVHEQYF.

The genes are TRBV5-5 and TRBJ1-4; 7 positions match TRBD1. Germline CDR1 is SGHKS and CDR2 is YYEKEE (reference sequence). V lost 3 bases to trimming and J lost 7 bases; unmatched junction nucleotides: 3. This CDR3 region has 13 residues. The CDR3 sequence is CASSSGGFEKLFF. The CDR3 nucleotides are TGTGCCAGCAGCTCAGGGGGTTTTGAAAAACTGTTTTTT.

This clone has only one observation. This rearrangement joins TRBV6-5 to TRBJ2-7; 10 bases fit TRBD2. The CDR3 spans 16 residues. With V trimmed by 0 bases and J by 7 bases, 9 bases remained unmatched. Germline V CDR1 and CDR2: MNHEY, SVGAGI. CDR3: CASSYSPASGSEEQYF. The CDR3 DNA reads TGTGCCAGCAGTTACTCGCCCGCTAGCGGGAGTGAAGAGCAGTACTTC.

V gene TRBV19 combines with J gene TRBJ1-2, with D possibly being TRBD1 (6 bases). The CDR3 has 17 amino acids. Germline assignment: CDR1 LNHDA and CDR2 SQIVND (reference sequence). V lost 5 bases and J lost 2, with 21 bases in between. For the CDR3, the DNA is TGTGCCAGTAGTGCACTCCCCTCTGCGGGGGCAAACTATGGCTACACCTTC. Protein product: CASSALPSAGANYGYTF. The full variable domain, its missing parts supplied by reference TRBV19 and TRBJ1-2, is DGGITQSPKYLFRKEGQNVTLSCEQNLNHDAMYWYRQDPGQGLRLIYYSQIVNDFQKGDIAEGYSVSREKKESFPLTVTSAQKNPTAFYLCASSALPSAGANYGYTFGSGTRLTVV.

The chain combines TRBV12-2 with TRBJ2-1; the table gives TRBD2 as D, unverified against the DNA. TRBV12-2 corresponds to a pseudogene. The CDR3 loop spans 8 amino acids. This CDR3 reads CPTGEQFF. In DNA, the CDR3 is TGTCCCACCGGTGAGCAGTTCTTC.

V gene TRBV18 combines with J gene TRBJ1-2; D gene ambiguous. Trimming shortened V by 3 bases and J by 3 bases, and 11 bases separated the two germline ends. The CDR3 spans 14 residues. Germline V lookup: CDR1 KGHSH, CDR2 LQKENI. The CDR3 nucleotides are TGTGCCAGCTCACCCAACCCCCGGGACTATGGCTACACCTTC. Residues: CASSPNPRDYGYTF.